These 2 T cell receptor beta chains came from one sample sequenced in a study of cytomegalovirus exposure and HLA in healthy donors. PCR was performed using 60 Vbeta and 13 Jbeta primers. Produced via immunoSEQ multiplex PCR; TCRdb's table is partial and in-frame only. There are 37,000 or so clones in the sample; around 81% occur only once, and around a tenth lies in the top ten. The material sequenced was PBMCs. The receptors here all came from a woman aged 40 to 55 in good health and CMV-seronegative.

V usage is TRBV5-6 and J usage is TRBJ1-2; unclear D gene. The germline gives CDR1 SGHDT, CDR2 YYEEEE. The CDR3 is 13 residues long. With 10 bases removed from V and 5 bases from J, the gap between germline ends came to 18 bases. The CDR3 loop is CAGLPVDLYGYTF. The CDR3 DNA is TGTGCCGGACTACCGGTGGACTTGTATGGCTACACCTTC.

This chain uses TRBV7-8 with TRBJ1-5; 9 bases agree with TRBD1. The V gene end was trimmed by 2 bases and the J gene end by 1 base; junction bases not matched to a gene: 6. The CDR3 is made up of 17 amino acids. Germline V gene data show CDR1 as SGHVS and CDR2 as FQNEAQ. The CDR3 reads CASSLSTGTGSNQPQHF. The DNA of the CDR3 is TGTGCCAGCAGCTTATCCACCGGGACAGGGAGCAATCAGCCCCAGCATTTT. Variable domain in full (rest from reference TRBV7-8 and TRBJ1-5): GAGVSQSPRYKVAKRGQDVALRCDPISGHVSLFWYQQALGQGPEFLTYFQNEAQLDKSGLPSDRFFAERPEGSVSTLKIQRTQQEDSAVYLCASSLSTGTGSNQPQHFGDGTRLSIL.